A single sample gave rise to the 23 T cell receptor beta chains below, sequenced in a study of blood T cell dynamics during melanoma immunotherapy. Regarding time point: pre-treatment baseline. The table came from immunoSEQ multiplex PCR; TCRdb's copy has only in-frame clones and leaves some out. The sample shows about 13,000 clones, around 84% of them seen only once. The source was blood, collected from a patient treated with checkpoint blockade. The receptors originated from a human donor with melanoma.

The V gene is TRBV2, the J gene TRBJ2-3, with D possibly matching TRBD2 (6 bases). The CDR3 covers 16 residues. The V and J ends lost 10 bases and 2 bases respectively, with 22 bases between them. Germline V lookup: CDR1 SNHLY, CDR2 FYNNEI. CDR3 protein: CATTLRGYNPTDTQYF. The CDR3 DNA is TGTGCCACAACATTGCGGGGCTACAACCCCACAGATACGCAGTATTTT. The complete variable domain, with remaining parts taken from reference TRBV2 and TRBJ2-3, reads EPEVTQTPSHQVTQMGQEVILRCVPISNHLYFYWYRQILGQKVEFLVSFYNNEISEKSEIFDDQFSVERPDGSNFTLKIRSTKLEDSAMYFCATTLRGYNPTDTQYFGPGTRLTVL.

The CDR3 DNA reads TGTGCCAGTAGTGTGGGACAGAACAATCAGCCCCAGCATTTT. Translation: CASSVGQNNQPQHF. V and J are TRBV19 and TRBJ1-5; 7 positions match TRBD1. The V segment lost 5 bases and the J segment 3 bases; nucleotides outside the gene matches: 4. CDR1 and CDR2 from the germline V gene are LNHDA and SQIVND (reference sequence). This CDR3 comprises 14 residues.

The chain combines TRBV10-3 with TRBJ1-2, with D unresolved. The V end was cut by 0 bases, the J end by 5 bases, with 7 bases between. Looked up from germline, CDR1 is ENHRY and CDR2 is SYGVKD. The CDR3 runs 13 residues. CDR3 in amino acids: CAISESTGYGYTF. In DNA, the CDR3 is TGTGCCATCAGTGAGTCGACCGGGTATGGCTACACCTTC.

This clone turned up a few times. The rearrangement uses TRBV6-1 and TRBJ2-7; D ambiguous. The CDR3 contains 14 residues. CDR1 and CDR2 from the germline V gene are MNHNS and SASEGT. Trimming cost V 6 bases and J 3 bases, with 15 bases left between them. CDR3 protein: CASSARTDLYEQYF. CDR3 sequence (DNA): TGTGCCAGCAGCGCTCGGACGGACCTCTACGAGCAGTACTTC.

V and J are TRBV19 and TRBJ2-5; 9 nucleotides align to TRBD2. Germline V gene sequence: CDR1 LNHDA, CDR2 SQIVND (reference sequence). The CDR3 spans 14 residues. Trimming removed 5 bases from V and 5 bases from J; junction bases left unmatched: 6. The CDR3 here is CASSLGTSPETQYF. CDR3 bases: TGTGCCAGTAGTCTCGGGACTAGCCCGGAGACCCAGTACTTC.

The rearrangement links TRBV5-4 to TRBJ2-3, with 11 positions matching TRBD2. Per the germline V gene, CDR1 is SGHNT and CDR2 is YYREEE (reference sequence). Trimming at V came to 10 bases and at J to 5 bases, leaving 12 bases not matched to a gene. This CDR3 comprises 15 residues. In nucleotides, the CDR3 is TGTGCCTGTAATAGCGGGGGGGCATTTCAAGATACGCAGTATTTT. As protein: CACNSGGAFQDTQYF.

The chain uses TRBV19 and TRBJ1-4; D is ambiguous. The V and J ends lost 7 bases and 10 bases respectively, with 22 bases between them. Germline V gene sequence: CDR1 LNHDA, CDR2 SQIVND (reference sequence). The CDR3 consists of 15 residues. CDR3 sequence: CASNSQEVVSGKLFF. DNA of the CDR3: TGTGCCAGTAACTCCCAAGAGGTAGTCTCAGGAAAACTGTTTTTT.

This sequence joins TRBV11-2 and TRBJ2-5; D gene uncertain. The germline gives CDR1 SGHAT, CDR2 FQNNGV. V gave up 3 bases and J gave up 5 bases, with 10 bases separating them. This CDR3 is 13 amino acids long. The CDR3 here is CASSLGIGETQYF. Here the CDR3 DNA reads TGTGCCAGCAGCTTGGGGATCGGGGAGACCCAGTACTTC.

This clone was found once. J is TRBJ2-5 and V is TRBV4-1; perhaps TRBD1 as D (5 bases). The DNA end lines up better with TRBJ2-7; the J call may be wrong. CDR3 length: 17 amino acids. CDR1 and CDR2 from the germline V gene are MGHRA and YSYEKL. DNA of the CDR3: TGCGCCAGCAGCCGAATATATAGGGGCCCTCGGGTCTACGAGCAGTACTTC. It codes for CASSRIYRGPRVYEQYF.

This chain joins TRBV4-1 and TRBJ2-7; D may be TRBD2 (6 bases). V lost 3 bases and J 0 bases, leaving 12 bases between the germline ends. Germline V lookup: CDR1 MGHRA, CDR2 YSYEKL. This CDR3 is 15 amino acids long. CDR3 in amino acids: CASSQGDWASYEQYF. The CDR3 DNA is TGCGCCAGCAGCCAGGGGGACTGGGCCTCCTACGAGCAGTACTTC.

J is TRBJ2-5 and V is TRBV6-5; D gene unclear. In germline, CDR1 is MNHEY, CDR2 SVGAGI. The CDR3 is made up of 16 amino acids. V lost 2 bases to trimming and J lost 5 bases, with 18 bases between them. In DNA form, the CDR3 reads TGTGCCAGCAGTTACAGGAGTCGAACTCAAGGGGAGACCCAGTACTTC. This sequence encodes CASSYRSRTQGETQYF.

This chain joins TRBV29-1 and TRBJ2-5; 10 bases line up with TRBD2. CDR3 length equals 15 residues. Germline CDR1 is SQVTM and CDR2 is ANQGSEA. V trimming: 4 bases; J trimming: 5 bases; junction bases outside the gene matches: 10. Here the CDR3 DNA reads TGCAGCGTTGTTCGCCAGCGGGGGGGCCGCGAGACCCAGTACTTC. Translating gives CSVVRQRGGRETQYF. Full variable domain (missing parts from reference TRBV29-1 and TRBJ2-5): SAVISQKPSRDICQRGTSLTIQCQVDSQVTMMFWYRQQPGQSLTLIATANQGSEATYESGFVIDKFPISRPNLTFSTLTVSNMSPEDSSIYLCSVVRQRGGRETQYFGPGTRLLVL.

This CDR3 reads CASSFRGHTEAFF. The CDR3 DNA is TGCGCCAGCAGCTTCCGGGGTCACACTGAAGCTTTCTTT. The chain combines TRBV5-1 with TRBJ1-1; the D is unclear. CDR1 is SGHRS, CDR2 YFSETQ, per germline. Trimming shortened V by 2 bases and J by 3 bases, and 8 bases separated the two germline ends. CDR3 length: 13 residues.

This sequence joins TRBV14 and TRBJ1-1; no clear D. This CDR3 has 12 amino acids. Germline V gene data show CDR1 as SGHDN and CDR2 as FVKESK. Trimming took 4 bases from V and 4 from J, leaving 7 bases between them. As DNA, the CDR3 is TGTGCCAGCAGCCCCGGTTTCACTGAAGCTTTCTTT. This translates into CASSPGFTEAFF. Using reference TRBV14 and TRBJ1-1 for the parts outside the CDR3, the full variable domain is EAGVTQFPSHSVIEKGQTVTLRCDPISGHDNLYWYRRVMGKEIKFLLHFVKESKQDESGMPNNRFLAERTGGTYSTLKVQPAELEDSGVYFCASSPGFTEAFFGQGTRLTVV.

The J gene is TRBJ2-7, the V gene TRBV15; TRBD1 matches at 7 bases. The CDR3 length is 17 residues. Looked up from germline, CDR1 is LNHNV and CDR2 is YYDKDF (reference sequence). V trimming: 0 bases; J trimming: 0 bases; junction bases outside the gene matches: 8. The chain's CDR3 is CATSRDPTGASSYEQYF. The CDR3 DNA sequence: TGTGCCACCAGCAGAGACCCAACAGGGGCGAGCTCCTACGAGCAGTACTTC.

This chain's CDR3 is CASRSRQSYEQYF. For the CDR3, the DNA is TGTGCCAGCAGATCCCGACAGTCCTACGAGCAGTACTTC. The chain combines TRBV11-2 with TRBJ2-7, with D possibly matching TRBD1 (5 bases). Trimming left V 6 bases short and J 1 base short, with 10 bases between. CDR1 and CDR2 from the germline V gene are SGHAT and FQNNGV. This CDR3 has 13 residues.

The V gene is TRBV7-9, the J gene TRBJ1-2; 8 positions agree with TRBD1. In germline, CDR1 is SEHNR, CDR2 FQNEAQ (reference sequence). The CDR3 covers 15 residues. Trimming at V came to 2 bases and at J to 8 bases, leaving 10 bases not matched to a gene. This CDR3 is CASSLPTGAVSGYTF. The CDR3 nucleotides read TGTGCCAGCAGCTTACCGACAGGGGCGGTCTCGGGCTACACCTTC.

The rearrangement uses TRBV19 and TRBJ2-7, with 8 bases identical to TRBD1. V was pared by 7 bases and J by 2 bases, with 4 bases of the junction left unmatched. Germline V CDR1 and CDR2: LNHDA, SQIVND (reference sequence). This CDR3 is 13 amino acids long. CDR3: CASKSTGAYEQYF. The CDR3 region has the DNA TGTGCCAGTAAATCGACAGGGGCCTACGAGCAGTACTTC.

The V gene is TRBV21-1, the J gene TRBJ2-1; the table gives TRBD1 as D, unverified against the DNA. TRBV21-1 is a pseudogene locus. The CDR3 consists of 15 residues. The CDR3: CASSKVGQEFSEQFF. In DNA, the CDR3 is TGTGCCAGCAGCAAAGTCGGACAGGAATTCAGTGAGCAGTTCTTC.

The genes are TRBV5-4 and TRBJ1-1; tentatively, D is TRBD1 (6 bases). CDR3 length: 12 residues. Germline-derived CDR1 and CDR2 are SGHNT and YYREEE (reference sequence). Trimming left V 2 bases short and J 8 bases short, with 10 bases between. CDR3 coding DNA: TGTGCCAGCAGCTTCCTCAGGGGAGAAGCTTTCTTT. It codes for CASSFLRGEAFF.

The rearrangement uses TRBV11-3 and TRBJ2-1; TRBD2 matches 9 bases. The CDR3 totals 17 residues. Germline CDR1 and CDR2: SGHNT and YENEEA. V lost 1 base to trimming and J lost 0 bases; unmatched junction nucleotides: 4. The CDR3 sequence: CASSLGRSGSSYNEQFF. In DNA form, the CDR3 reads TGTGCCAGCAGCTTAGGTCGTAGCGGGAGCTCCTACAATGAGCAGTTCTTC.

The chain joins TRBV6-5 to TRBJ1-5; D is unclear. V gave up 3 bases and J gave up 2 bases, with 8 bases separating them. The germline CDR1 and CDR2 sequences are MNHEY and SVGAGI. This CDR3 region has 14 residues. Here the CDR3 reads CASSYQWGNQPQHF. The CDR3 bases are TGTGCCAGCAGTTATCAGTGGGGCAATCAGCCCCAGCATTTT.

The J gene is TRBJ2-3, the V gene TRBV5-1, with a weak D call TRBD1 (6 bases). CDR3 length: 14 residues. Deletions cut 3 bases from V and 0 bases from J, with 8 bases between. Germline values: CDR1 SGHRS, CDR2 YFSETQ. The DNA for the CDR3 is TGCGCCAGCAGCTGGGGGCGAAGCACAGATACGCAGTATTTT. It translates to CASSWGRSTDTQYF.